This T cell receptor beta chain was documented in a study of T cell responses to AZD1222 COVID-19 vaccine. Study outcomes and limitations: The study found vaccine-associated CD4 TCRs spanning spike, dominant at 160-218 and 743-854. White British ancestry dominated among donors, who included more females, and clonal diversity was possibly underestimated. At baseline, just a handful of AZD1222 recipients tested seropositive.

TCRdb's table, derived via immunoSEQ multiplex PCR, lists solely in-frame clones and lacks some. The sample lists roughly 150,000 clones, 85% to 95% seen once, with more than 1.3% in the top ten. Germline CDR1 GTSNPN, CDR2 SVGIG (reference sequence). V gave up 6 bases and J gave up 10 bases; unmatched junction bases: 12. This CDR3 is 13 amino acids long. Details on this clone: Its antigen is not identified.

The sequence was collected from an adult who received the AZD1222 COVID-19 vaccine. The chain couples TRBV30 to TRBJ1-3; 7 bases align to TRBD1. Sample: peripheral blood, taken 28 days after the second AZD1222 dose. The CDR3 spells CACRDSWETTIYF. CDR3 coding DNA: TGTGCCTGTAGGGACAGCTGGGAAACAACCATATATTTT. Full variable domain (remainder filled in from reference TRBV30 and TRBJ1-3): SQTIHQWPATLVQPVGSPLSLECTVEGTSNPNLYWYRQAAGRGLQLLFYSVGIGQISSEVPQNLSASRPQDRQFILSSKKLLLSDSGFYLCACRDSWETTIYFGEGSWLTVV.